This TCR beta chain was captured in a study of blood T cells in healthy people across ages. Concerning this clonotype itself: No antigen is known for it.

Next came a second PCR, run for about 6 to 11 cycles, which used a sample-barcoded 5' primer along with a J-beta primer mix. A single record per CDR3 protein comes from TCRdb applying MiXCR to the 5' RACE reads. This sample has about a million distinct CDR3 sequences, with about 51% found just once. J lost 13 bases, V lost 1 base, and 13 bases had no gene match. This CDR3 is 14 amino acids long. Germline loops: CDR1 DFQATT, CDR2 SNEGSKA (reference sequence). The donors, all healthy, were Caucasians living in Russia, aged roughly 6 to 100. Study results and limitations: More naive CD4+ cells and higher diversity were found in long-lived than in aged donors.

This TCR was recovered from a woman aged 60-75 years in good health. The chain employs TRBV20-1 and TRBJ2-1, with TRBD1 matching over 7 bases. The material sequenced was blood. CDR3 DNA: TGCAGTGCTAGAGGTCCAGGGGGAGTGCAGACCCAGTTCTTC. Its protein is CSARGPGGVQTQFF.